Listed below are T cell receptor beta chains from one sample, sequenced in a study of blood T cell repertoires in COVID-19. Produced via immunoSEQ multiplex PCR; TCRdb's table is partial and in-frame only. The sample holds 230,000 or so clones, about 85% seen once. Material: peripheral blood. The origin of the receptors is a man aged 25 to 40 with active or convalescent COVID-19. Both conserved end residues are part of each CDR3. D genes are given only for firm matches. A clone size is listed for some rows: how often the clone was seen (once, few, many), or a class if it is expanded.

V gene: TRBV6-2/TRBV6-3
clone size: NA
J gene: TRBJ2-7
D gene: NA
CDR3 DNA: TGTGCCAGCAGTTACGGGGGCTTCTACGAGCAGTACTTC
CDR3 protein: CASSYGGFYEQYF

V gene: TRBV14
clone size: NA
J gene: TRBJ2-1
D gene: TRBD2
CDR3 DNA: TGTGCCAGCAGCCACCAAGCGGGAGGTTTCTACAATGAGCAGTTCTTC
CDR3 protein: CASSHQAGGFYNEQFF

V gene: TRBV30
clone size: NA
J gene: TRBJ1-1
D gene: NA
CDR3 DNA: TGTGCCTGGACTTTGAGGGGAGGGGCTTTCTTT
CDR3 protein: CAWTLRGGAFF

V gene: TRBV7-2
clone size: NA
J gene: TRBJ1-6
D gene: TRBD1
CDR3 DNA: TGTGCCAGCAGGAGGGACAGGGGTATTTCACCCCTCCACTTT
CDR3 protein: CASRRDRGISPLHF

V gene: TRBV28
clone size: NA
J gene: TRBJ2-1
D gene: NA
CDR3 DNA: TGTGCCAGCAGTTTAAGGTACGGGGGTCCCAGGGCCAATGAGCAGTTCTTC
CDR3 protein: CASSLRYGGPRANEQFF

V gene: TRBV6-6
clone size: NA
J gene: TRBJ2-5
D gene: NA
CDR3 DNA: TGTGCCAGCACTTTCGCCGGGATACAAGAGACCCAGTACTTC
CDR3 protein: CASTFAGIQETQYF

V gene: TRBV3-1/TRBV3-2
clone size: NA
J gene: TRBJ1-2
D gene: NA
CDR3 DNA: TGTGCCAGCAGCCAAGACGAGGTGATTACGGAAGGCTACACCTTC
CDR3 protein: CASSQDEVITEGYTF

V gene: TRBV6-5
clone size: NA
J gene: TRBJ1-5
D gene: NA
CDR3 DNA: TGTGCCAGCACAAACCCGGGGGATCGGCAGCCCCAGCATTTT
CDR3 protein: CASTNPGDRQPQHF

V gene: TRBV6-5
clone size: NA
J gene: TRBJ1-5
D gene: NA
CDR3 DNA: TGTGCCAGCAGCCGGGGGGCAGGGTTTAATCAGCCCCAGCATTTT
CDR3 protein: CASSRGAGFNQPQHF

V gene: TRBV9
clone size: NA
J gene: TRBJ2-3
D gene: TRBD2
CDR3 DNA: TGTGCCAGCAGCGCGGGACTAGCGGGGGCATCAGATACGCAGTATTTT
CDR3 protein: CASSAGLAGASDTQYF

V gene: TRBV5-1
clone size: NA
J gene: TRBJ2-1
D gene: TRBD2
CDR3 DNA: TGCGCCAGCAGCACCCGCCCGGGACTAATGAATGAGCAGTTCTTC
CDR3 protein: CASSTRPGLMNEQFF

V gene: TRBV19
clone size: NA
J gene: TRBJ2-1
D gene: TRBD2
CDR3 DNA: TGTGCCAGTAGTATCCTCGGGACTAGCGGGAGGATAATAGAATTCTTC
CDR3 protein: CASSILGTSGRIIEFF

V gene: TRBV6-5
clone size: NA
J gene: TRBJ1-5
D gene: NA
CDR3 DNA: TGTGCCAGCAAGGGGGGGAATCAGCCCCAGCATTTT
CDR3 protein: CASKGGNQPQHF

V gene: TRBV28
clone size: few
J gene: TRBJ2-7
D gene: TRBD2
CDR3 DNA: TGTGCCAGCAGTCGACTGAGCGGGAACTACGAGCAGTACTTC
CDR3 protein: CASSRLSGNYEQYF

V gene: TRBV7-9
clone size: NA
J gene: TRBJ1-2
D gene: NA
CDR3 DNA: TGTGCCAGCAGCTTAGGGCAGGGGTATGGCTACACCTTC
CDR3 protein: CASSLGQGYGYTF

V gene: TRBV5-1
clone size: NA
J gene: TRBJ2-7
D gene: TRBD1
CDR3 DNA: TGCGCCAGCAGCTCGACCGGGACAGACTACGAGCAGTACTTC
CDR3 protein: CASSSTGTDYEQYF

V gene: TRBV5-4
clone size: few
J gene: TRBJ2-3
D gene: TRBD2
CDR3 DNA: TGTGCCAGCAGCCCTGGGACTAGCGCCAGCACAGATACGCAGTATTTT
CDR3 protein: CASSPGTSASTDTQYF

V gene: TRBV10-2
clone size: NA
J gene: TRBJ1-2
D gene: NA
CDR3 DNA: TGCGCCAGCAGCGCGGGGGCCAATGGCTACACCTTC
CDR3 protein: CASSAGANGYTF

V gene: TRBV7-7
clone size: NA
J gene: TRBJ2-5
D gene: NA
CDR3 DNA: TGTGCCAGCAGCCCTGGAGGGGAAGAGACCCAGTACTTC
CDR3 protein: CASSPGGEETQYF

V gene: TRBV4-1
clone size: NA
J gene: TRBJ1-1
D gene: NA
CDR3 DNA: TGCGCCAGCAGCCCCTATCCCGCGGGGGGCAGGAACACTGAAGCTTTCTTT
CDR3 protein: CASSPYPAGGRNTEAFF

V gene: TRBV5-1
clone size: NA
J gene: TRBJ2-7
D gene: TRBD1
CDR3 DNA: TGCGCCAGCAGCTTGATTCCCGGGACAGGTCTCTACGAGCAGTACTTC
CDR3 protein: CASSLIPGTGLYEQYF

V gene: TRBV7-2
clone size: NA
J gene: TRBJ1-5
D gene: NA
CDR3 DNA: TGTGCCAGCAGCTTGACTAGGCATCAGCCCCAGCATTTT
CDR3 protein: CASSLTRHQPQHF

V gene: TRBV7-2
clone size: NA
J gene: TRBJ1-3
D gene: NA
CDR3 DNA: TGTGCCAGCACCCCGGGGGGGGCGCTTGGGGACACCATATATTTT
CDR3 protein: CASTPGGALGDTIYF

V gene: TRBV29-1
clone size: few
J gene: TRBJ2-2
D gene: TRBD2
CDR3 DNA: TGCAGCGTTGGAGGACTAGGTCTCACCGGGGAGCTGTTTTTT
CDR3 protein: CSVGGLGLTGELFF

V gene: TRBV30
clone size: NA
J gene: TRBJ2-1
D gene: TRBD2
CDR3 DNA: TGTGCCTGGAATTTGGGACTAGCGAAGCGTGAGCAGTTCTTC
CDR3 protein: CAWNLGLAKREQFF